The text below deals with one TCR beta chain. What it binds is not known. These data originate in a study of beta chain features in type 1 diabetes. In the study overall: Comparable age, gender and cell yields were observed in patients relative to healthy donors. Study results and limitations: Cells with high TCR expression could be over-represented when cDNA is sequenced. The analysis here could not establish whether HLA type shapes TCRB rearrangement. The study found moderately but significantly shorter TCRB CDR3s in all four CD4+ subsets of Type 1 diabetes patients.

Expressed TCRB transcripts were sequenced because the entire RNA isolate underwent reverse transcription. The assay was immunoSEQ multiplex PCR, and TCRdb's table has in-frame clones only and misses some. Seen here are almost 350,000 clones, around a fifth observed once, and the top ten hold under 0.055%. The clonotype was recovered from a woman younger than 35 in good health. The material sequenced was naive CD4+ T cells from blood.

The CDR3 loop is CASKPGGDWEAGEKGEQFF. The CDR3 DNA reads as TGTGCCAGCAAGCCAGGGGGAGACTGGGAAGCGGGGGAAAAGGGTGAGCAGTTCTTC. The genes are TRBV13 and TRBJ2-1, with D tentatively TRBD2 (8 bases). CDR1 PRHDT and CDR2 FYEKMQ come from the germline V gene (reference sequence). The CDR3 consists of 19 residues. The V end lost 7 bases, the J end lost 9 bases, and 34 bases lay between the germline ends.